Shown below are 4 T cell receptor beta chains from a single sample sequenced in a study of cytomegalovirus exposure and HLA in healthy donors. Amplification used 60 Vbeta primers and 13 Jbeta primers. Here immunoSEQ multiplex PCR was the method, and the copy in TCRdb shows in-frame clones only, minus some. Of 200,000 to 250,000 clones listed, less than 85% are singletons. The source material was PBMCs. Every receptor here comes from a man between 18 and 29 years old in good health and CMV-seronegative.

The chain is built from TRBV11-2 and TRBJ2-7, with TRBD1 identical over 8 bases. After removal of 5 bases from V and 7 bases from J, the junction contained 7 bases not matched to a gene. Per germline, CDR1 SGHAT and CDR2 FQNNGV. CDR3 length equals 13 residues. CDR3 region: CASSRTGLFEQYF. CDR3 sequence (DNA): TGTGCCAGCAGCAGGACAGGGCTGTTTGAGCAGTACTTC.

The chain employs TRBV5-1 and TRBJ1-3; no reliable D call. Trimming stripped 0 bases from V and 2 bases from J, with 15 bases between. CDR1 is SGHRS and CDR2 is YFSETQ in the germline V gene. This CDR3 is built from 17 residues. In DNA, the CDR3 is TGCGCCAGCAGCTTGGTAGGCACAGAGCTTACTGGAAACACCATATATTTT. Translating it yields CASSLVGTELTGNTIYF.

This chain joins TRBV5-6 and TRBJ2-3, with 8 bases matching TRBD1. Trimming took 4 bases from V and 6 from J; bases not matched to a gene: 7. The germline CDR1 and CDR2 sequences are SGHDT and YYEEEE. The length of the CDR3 is 14 residues. The CDR3 is CASSPRTGTDTQYF. The CDR3 nucleotides read TGTGCCAGCAGCCCGCGGACAGGGACGGATACGCAGTATTTT.

The CDR3 DNA follows: TGTGCCAGCACCGGGACTAGCGGTAGGCAGTTCTTC. This encodes CASTGTSGRQFF. This sequence joins TRBV28 and TRBJ2-1, with 11 bases fitting TRBD2. The junction had 5 bases not matched to a gene; V was cut back by 7 bases and J by 12 bases. The CDR3 loop spans 12 amino acids. Germline V gene sequence: CDR1 MDHEN, CDR2 SYDVKM.